This T cell receptor (beta chain) was sequenced in a study of shared clonotypes between healthy human individuals. In the study overall: Per donor, three plates held CD4 naive cells, three held CD4 memory, two held CD8 naive and one held CD8 memory.

Free of recent acute infections or vaccinations, the donors were healthy HIV-negative adults. All participating donors were Caucasian adults from Nashville, Tennessee. Generated by immunoSEQ multiplex PCR, the TCRdb table keeps only in-frame clones and is missing some. The profile shows 2 million or so clones, over 85% of them singletons. The CDR3 is 13 residues long. The V end lost 4 bases, the J end lost 6 bases, and 9 bases lay between the germline ends. The V gene's germline CDR1 is SGHAT and CDR2 FQNNGV. Sequenced input: naive CD4+ T cells sorted from blood. Subset reported: CD45RA+ positively selected. The V gene is TRBV11-2, the J gene TRBJ2-2; the D gene is possibly TRBD2 (6 bases). The source of this sequence is a man younger than 30 in good health. The CDR3 spells CASSWREAGELFF. The CDR3 bases are TGTGCCAGCAGCTGGAGGGAGGCCGGGGAGCTGTTTTTT.